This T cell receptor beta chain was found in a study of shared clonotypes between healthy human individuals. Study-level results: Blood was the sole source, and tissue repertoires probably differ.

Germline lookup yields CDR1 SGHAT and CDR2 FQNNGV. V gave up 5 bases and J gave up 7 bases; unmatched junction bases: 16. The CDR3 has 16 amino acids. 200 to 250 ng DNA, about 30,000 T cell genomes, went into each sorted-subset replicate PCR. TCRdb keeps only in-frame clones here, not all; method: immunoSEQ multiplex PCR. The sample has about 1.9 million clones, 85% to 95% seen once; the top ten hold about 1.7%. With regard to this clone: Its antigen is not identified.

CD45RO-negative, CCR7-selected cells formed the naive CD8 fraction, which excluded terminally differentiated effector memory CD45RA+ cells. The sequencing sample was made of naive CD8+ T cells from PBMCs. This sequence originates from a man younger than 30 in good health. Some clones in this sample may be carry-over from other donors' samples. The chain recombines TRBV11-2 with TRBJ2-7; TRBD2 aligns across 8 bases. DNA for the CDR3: TGTGCCAGCAGCCCCTTTTACGGGAGGGGGATTGAGGAGCAGTACTTC. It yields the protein CASSPFYGRGIEEQYF.